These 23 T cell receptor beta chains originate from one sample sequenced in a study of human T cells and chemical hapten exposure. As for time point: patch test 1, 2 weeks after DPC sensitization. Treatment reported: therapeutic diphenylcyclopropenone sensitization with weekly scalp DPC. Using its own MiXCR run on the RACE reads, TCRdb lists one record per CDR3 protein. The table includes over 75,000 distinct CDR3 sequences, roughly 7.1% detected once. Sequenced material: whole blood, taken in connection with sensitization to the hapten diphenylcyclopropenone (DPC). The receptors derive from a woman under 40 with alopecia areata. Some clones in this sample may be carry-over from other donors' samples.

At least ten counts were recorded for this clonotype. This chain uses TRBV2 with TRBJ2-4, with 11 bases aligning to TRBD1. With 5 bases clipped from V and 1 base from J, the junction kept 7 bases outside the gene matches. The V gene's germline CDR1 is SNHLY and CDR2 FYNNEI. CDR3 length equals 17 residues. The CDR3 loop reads CASSLIGQGAAKNIQYF. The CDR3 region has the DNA TGTGCCAGCAGTTTGATCGGACAGGGGGCTGCCAAAAACATTCAGTACTTC.

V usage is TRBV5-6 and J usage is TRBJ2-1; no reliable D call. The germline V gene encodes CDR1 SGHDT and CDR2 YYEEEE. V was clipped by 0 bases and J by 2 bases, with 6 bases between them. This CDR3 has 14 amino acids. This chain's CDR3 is CASSLDSTYNEQFF. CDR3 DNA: TGTGCCAGCAGCTTGGATAGTACCTACAATGAGCAGTTCTTC.

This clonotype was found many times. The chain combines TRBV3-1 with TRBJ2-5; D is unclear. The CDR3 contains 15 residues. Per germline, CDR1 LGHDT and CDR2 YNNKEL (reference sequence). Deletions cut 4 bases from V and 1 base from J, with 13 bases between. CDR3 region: CASSPAYYAQETQYF. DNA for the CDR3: TGTGCCAGCAGCCCTGCCTACTACGCCCAAGAGACCCAGTACTTC.

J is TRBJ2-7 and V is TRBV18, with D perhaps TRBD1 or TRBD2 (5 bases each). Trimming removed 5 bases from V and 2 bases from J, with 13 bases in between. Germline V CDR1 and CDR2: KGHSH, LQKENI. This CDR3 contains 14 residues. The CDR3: CASSSRDGTYEQYF. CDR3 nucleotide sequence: TGTGCCAGCTCATCCCGGGACGGGACCTACGAGCAGTACTTC. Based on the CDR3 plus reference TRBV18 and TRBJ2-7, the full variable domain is NAGVMQNPRHLVRRRGQEARLRCSPMKGHSHVYWYRQLPEEGLKFMVYLQKENIIDESGMPKERFSAEFPKEGPSILRIQQVVRGDSAAYFCASSSRDGTYEQYFGPGTRLTVT.

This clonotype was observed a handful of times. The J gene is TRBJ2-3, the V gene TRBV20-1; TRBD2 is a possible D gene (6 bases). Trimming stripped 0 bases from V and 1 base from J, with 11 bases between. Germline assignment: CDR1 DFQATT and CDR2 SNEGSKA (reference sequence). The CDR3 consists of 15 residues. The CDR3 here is CSARDRRVGTDTQYF. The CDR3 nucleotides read TGCAGTGCTAGAGATAGGAGGGTTGGCACAGATACGCAGTATTTT.

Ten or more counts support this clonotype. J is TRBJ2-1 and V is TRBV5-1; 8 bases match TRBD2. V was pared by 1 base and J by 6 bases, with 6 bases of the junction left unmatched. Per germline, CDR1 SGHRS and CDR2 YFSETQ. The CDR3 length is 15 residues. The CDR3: CASSLSGGQGNEQFF. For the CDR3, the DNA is TGCGCCAGCAGCTTGAGCGGGGGACAAGGCAATGAGCAGTTCTTC.

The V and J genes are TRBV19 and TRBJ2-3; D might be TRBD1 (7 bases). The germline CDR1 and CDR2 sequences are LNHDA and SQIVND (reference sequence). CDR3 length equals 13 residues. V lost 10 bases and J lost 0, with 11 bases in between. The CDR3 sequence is CATRGASTDTQYF. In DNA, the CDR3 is TGTGCCACCAGGGGGGCTAGCACAGATACGCAGTATTTT.

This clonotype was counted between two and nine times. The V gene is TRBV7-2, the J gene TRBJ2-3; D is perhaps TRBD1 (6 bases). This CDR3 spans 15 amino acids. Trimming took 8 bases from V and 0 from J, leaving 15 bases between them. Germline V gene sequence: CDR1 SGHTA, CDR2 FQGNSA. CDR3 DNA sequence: TGTGCCAGCCGACTACAGGGAACTAGCACAGATACGCAGTATTTT. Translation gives CASRLQGTSTDTQYF.

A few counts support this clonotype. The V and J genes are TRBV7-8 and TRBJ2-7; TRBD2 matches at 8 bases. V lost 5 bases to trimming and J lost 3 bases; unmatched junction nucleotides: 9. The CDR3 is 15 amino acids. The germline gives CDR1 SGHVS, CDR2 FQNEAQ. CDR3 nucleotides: TGTGCCAGCAGCAGCGGTGGCGGGGGGTACTACGAGCAGTACTTC. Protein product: CASSSGGGGYYEQYF.

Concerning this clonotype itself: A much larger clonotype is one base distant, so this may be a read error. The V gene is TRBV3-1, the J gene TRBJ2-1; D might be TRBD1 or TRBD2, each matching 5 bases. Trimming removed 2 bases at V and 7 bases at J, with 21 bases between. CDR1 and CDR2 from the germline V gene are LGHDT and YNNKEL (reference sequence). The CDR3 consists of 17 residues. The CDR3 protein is CASSQLFIGTASNEQFF. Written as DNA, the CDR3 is TGTGCCAGCAGCCAACTATTTATCGGGACGGCAAGTAATGAGCAGTTCTTC.

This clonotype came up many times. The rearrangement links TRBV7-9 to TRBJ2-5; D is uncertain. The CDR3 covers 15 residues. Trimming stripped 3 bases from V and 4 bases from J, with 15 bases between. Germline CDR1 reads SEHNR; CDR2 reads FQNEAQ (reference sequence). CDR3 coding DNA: TGTGCCAGCAGCTTTGACATTCTAGGCGGAGAGACCCAGTACTTC. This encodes CASSFDILGGETQYF.

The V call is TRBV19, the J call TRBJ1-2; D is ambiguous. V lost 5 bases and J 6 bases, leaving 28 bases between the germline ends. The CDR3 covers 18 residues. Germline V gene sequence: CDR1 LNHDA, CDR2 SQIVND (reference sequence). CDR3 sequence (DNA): TGTGCCAGTAGTTCTTTTTCCCTTTCCGGGTCCCCAGGAGATGGCTACACCTTC. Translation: CASSSFSLSGSPGDGYTF.

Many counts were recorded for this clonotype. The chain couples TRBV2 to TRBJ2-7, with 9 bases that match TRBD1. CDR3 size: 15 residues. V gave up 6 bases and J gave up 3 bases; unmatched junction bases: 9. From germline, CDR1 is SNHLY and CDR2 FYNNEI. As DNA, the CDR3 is TGTGCCAGCAGCGGGGGGACAGGGCTGTACTACGAGCAGTACTTC. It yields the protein CASSGGTGLYYEQYF.

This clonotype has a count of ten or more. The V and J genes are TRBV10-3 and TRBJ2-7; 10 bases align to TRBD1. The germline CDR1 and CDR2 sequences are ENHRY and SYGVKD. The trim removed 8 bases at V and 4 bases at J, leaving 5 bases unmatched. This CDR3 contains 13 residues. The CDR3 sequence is CAIGGTGEYEQYF. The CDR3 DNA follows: TGTGCCATCGGAGGGACAGGGGAGTACGAGCAGTACTTC.

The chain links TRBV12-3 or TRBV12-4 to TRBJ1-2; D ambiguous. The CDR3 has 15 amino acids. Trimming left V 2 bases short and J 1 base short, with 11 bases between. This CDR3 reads CASSLRLGSNYGYTF. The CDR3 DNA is TGTGCCAGCAGTTTAAGGCTGGGGAGTAACTATGGCTACACCTTC.

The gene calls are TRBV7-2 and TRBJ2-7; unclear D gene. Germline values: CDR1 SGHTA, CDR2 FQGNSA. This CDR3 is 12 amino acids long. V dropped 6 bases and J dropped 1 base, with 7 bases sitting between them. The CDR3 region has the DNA TGTGCCAGCAGAACTTATTCCTACGAGCAGTACTTC. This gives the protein CASRTYSYEQYF.

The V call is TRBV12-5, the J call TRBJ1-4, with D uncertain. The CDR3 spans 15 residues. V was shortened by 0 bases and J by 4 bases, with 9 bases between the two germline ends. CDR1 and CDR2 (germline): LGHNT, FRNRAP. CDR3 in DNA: TGTGCTAGTGGTTTGGTAAAAGGCGGTAATGAAAAACTGTTTTTT. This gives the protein CASGLVKGGNEKLFF.

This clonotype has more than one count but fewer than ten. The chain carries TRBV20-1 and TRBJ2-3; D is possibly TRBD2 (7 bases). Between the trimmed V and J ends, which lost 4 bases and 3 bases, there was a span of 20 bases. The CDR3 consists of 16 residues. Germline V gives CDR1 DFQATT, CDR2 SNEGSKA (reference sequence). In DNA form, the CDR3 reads TGCAGTGCTAACCCGAGGGGGGGCTTTACAACAGATACGCAGTATTTT. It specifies CSANPRGGFTTDTQYF.

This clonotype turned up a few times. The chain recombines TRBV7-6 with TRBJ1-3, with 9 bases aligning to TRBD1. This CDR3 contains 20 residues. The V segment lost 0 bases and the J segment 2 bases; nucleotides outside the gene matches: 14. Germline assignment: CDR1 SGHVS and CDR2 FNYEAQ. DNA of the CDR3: TGTGCCAGCAGCTTAGCGGGCGCCTACAGGGGGCGCGGTACTGGAAACACCATATATTTT. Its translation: CASSLAGAYRGRGTGNTIYF.

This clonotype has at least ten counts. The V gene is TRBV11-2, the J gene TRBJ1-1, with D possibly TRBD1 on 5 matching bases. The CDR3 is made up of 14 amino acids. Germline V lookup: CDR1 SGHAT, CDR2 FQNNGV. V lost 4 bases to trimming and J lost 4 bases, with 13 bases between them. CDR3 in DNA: TGTGCCAGCAGCTCCCCCGGGGGAAGCACTGAAGCTTTCTTT. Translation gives CASSSPGGSTEAFF. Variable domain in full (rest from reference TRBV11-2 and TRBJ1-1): EAGVAQSPRYKIIEKRQSVAFWCNPISGHATLYWYQQILGQGPKLLIQFQNNGVVDDSQLPKDRFSAERLKGVDSTLKIQPAKLEDSAVYLCASSSPGGSTEAFFGQGTRLTVV.

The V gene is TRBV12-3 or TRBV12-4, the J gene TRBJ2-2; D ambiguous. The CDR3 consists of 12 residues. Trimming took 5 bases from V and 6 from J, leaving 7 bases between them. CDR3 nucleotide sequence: TGTGCCAGCAGTGAGTGGCCCGGGGAGCTGTTTTTT. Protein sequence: CASSEWPGELFF.

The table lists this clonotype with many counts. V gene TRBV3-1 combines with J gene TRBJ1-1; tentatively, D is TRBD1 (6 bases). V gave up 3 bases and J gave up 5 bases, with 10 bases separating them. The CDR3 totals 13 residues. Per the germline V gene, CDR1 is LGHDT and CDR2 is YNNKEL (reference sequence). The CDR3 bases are TGTGCCAGCAGCCAGGGGGCGCTGACTGAAGCTTTCTTT. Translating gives CASSQGALTEAFF.

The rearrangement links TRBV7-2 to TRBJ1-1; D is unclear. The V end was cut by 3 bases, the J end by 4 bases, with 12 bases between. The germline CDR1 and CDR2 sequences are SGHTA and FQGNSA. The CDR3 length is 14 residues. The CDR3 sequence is CASSLIWVSTEAFF. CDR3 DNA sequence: TGTGCCAGCAGCTTGATCTGGGTTTCCACTGAAGCTTTCTTT.